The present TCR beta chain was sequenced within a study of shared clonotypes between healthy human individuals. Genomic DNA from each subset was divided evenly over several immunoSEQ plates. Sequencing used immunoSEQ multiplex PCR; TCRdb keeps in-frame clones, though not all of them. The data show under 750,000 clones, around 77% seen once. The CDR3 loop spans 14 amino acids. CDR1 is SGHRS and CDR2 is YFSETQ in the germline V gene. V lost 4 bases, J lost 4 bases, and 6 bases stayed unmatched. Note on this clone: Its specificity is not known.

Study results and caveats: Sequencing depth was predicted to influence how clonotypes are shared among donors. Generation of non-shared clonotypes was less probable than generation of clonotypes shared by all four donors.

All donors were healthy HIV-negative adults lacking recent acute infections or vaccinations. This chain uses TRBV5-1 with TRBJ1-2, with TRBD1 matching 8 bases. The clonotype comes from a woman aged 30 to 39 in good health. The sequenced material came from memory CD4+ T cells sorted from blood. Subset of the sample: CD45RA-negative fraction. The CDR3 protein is CASSARQGTYGYTF. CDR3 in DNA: TGCGCCAGCAGCGCGAGACAGGGGACCTATGGCTACACCTTC.